Detailed here is one T cell receptor (beta chain). Its antigen is unidentified. The data are from a study of shared clonotypes between healthy human individuals. Study-level points and caveats: The sharing of 4% to 5.5% of naive CD4 clonotypes was seen across a handful of donors.

The data were produced by immunoSEQ multiplex PCR, yet TCRdb's version contains in-frame clones alone and is incomplete. This table has 850,000 to 1,200,000 clones, around 75% appearing once. The CDR3 covers 13 residues. V was clipped by 4 bases and J by 7 bases, with 9 bases between them. CDR1 and CDR2 (germline): SGDLS, YYNGEE. Sequenced material: memory CD4+ T cells sorted from blood. Indicated subset: CD45RA-negative fraction. V usage is TRBV9 and J usage is TRBJ1-6; unclear D gene. This receptor was identified in a man aged 18 to 30 in good health. CDR3 coding DNA: TGTGCCAGCAGCCCAGAGGTCAATTCACCCCTCCACTTT. It encodes CASSPEVNSPLHF.